These T cell receptor beta chains were read from a single sample in a study of T cell changes during pregnancy in multiple sclerosis. Produced via immunoSEQ multiplex PCR; TCRdb's table is partial and in-frame only. The sample carries tens of thousands of clones, roughly 88% recorded once. The starting material was CD4+ T cells from peripheral blood mononuclear cells, obtained in the first trimester of pregnancy. All receptors come from a female donor in good health, enrolled as a control in a pregnancy study. Both conserved end residues are part of each CDR3. Fields, in order: CDR3 protein, J gene, V gene.

cdr3_aa: CASRTGLSSAEAFF
j_call: TRBJ1-1
v_call: TRBV11-2

cdr3_aa: CASSFLGGNEKLFF
j_call: TRBJ1-4
v_call: TRBV5-6

cdr3_aa: CAWERAGLKETQYF
j_call: TRBJ2-5
v_call: TRBV30

cdr3_aa: CASSLDRGTDTQYF
j_call: TRBJ2-3
v_call: TRBV4-1

cdr3_aa: CASKAGGGDSPHEKLFF
j_call: TRBJ1-4
v_call: TRBV10-1

cdr3_aa: CAWSANRVTNEKLFF
j_call: TRBJ1-4
v_call: TRBV30

cdr3_aa: CASSVLSGNTIYF
j_call: TRBJ1-3
v_call: TRBV11-1

cdr3_aa: CASSSARHYNSPLHF
j_call: TRBJ1-6
v_call: TRBV7-2

cdr3_aa: CASSESGGTNEKLFF
j_call: TRBJ1-4
v_call: TRBV7-2

cdr3_aa: CASSPRLGAGFGDTQYF
j_call: TRBJ2-3
v_call: TRBV18

cdr3_aa: CASSFRRQPRYGYTF
j_call: TRBJ1-2
v_call: TRBV19

cdr3_aa: CAWSDDRGGHYEQYF
j_call: TRBJ2-7
v_call: TRBV30

cdr3_aa: CASSDGTLNTEAFF
j_call: TRBJ1-1
v_call: TRBV11-2

cdr3_aa: CASSRDRDSQEQYF
j_call: TRBJ2-7
v_call: TRBV18

cdr3_aa: CASSEARVHYGYTF
j_call: TRBJ1-2
v_call: TRBV6-1

cdr3_aa: CAWSSSFWDREDTNTEAFF
j_call: TRBJ1-1
v_call: TRBV30

cdr3_aa: CASSPGTGGSYNEQFF
j_call: TRBJ2-1
v_call: TRBV18

cdr3_aa: CASSLPGGPYQETQYF
j_call: TRBJ2-5
v_call: TRBV19

cdr3_aa: CASSRGQLISEAFF
j_call: TRBJ1-1
v_call: TRBV19

cdr3_aa: CASSASPDRGTGELFF
j_call: TRBJ2-2
v_call: TRBV7-3

cdr3_aa: CASSQQGDNEKLFF
j_call: TRBJ1-4
v_call: TRBV6-5

cdr3_aa: CASSPNDLVNSPLHF
j_call: TRBJ1-6
v_call: TRBV6-5

cdr3_aa: CASSGGLAGGVGTDTQYF
j_call: TRBJ2-3
v_call: TRBV9

cdr3_aa: CASSSGQGAGETQYF
j_call: TRBJ2-5
v_call: TRBV7-3